A selection of T cell receptor beta chains follows, all from one sample in a study of T cell responses to AZD1222 COVID-19 vaccine. Assay used: immunoSEQ multiplex PCR; TCRdb lists only in-frame clones, some missing. There are fewer than 100,000 clones in the sample; almost 90% occur only once, and over 7.5% lies in the top ten. Sequences were derived from peripheral blood, sampled on day 0 of AZD1222 vaccination. The receptors originated from an adult in good health. CDR3s include the opening cysteine and the closing phenylalanine or tryptophan. Each record gives: D gene, V gene, CDR3 protein. The D gene is left open where the match is weak.

TRBD2	TRBV7-2	CASSYAGGQETQYF
TRBD1	TRBV11-3	CASSLVGTGAHEQFF
.	TRBV7-9	CASNTGTPNQPQHF
TRBD2	TRBV9	CASSVSGGASDTQYF
.	TRBV12-3/TRBV12-4	CASSFARTDTQYF
TRBD2	TRBV7-9	CASSLNSGTSGTGELFF
.	TRBV20-1	CSASPTGKSFGGYTF
TRBD1	TRBV7-9	CASSSTQGHEQYF
.	TRBV19	CASSTGSAGDYGYTF
.	TRBV9	CASSVGAEANYGYTF
.	TRBV5-1	CASSLVGPDTQYF
TRBD1	TRBV7-9	CASSLAGQIYSPLHF
.	TRBV4-3	CASSQDRVGSHRHF
TRBD2	TRBV4-3	CASSPQRGGQETQYF
TRBD1	TRBV4-2	CASSPQRQGPTNEEKLFF
.	TRBV5-8	CASSFRGYGYTF